These 29 T cell receptor beta chains were sequenced from one sample in a study of response to subunit inactivated influenza vaccine. TCRdb redid the calling of the RT-PCR reads with MiXCR, one entry per CDR3 protein. The sample lists 430,000 or so distinct CDR3 sequences, approximately 11% occurring once. Sequencing was performed on PBMCs from blood, taken 35 to 45 days after vaccination. The source is a man between 50 and 59 years old who received an inactivated influenza vaccine.

This clonotype has just a few counts. V and J are TRBV20-1 and TRBJ2-1; unclear D gene. This CDR3 spans 13 amino acids. V was shortened by 0 bases and J by 8 bases, with 11 bases between the two germline ends. In germline, CDR1 is DFQATT, CDR2 SNEGSKA (reference sequence). CDR3 sequence reads: CSAREAAYHEQFF. CDR3 nucleotide sequence: TGCAGTGCTAGAGAAGCTGCGTATCATGAGCAGTTCTTC.

The rearrangement uses TRBV7-2 and TRBJ2-1, with TRBD2 matching over 8 bases. This CDR3 is 14 amino acids long. The V gene end was trimmed by 5 bases and the J gene end by 4 bases; junction bases not matched to a gene: 4. Germline V gene sequence: CDR1 SGHTA, CDR2 FQGNSA. Written as DNA, the CDR3 is TGTGCCAGCAGCCCAGCGGGGGAGTACAATGAGCAGTTCTTC. Its translation is CASSPAGEYNEQFF.

CDR3 sequence: CASSRVGNEKLFF. CDR3 coding DNA: TGTGCCAGCAGCCGCGTTGGTAATGAAAAACTGTTTTTT. V usage is TRBV6-1 and J usage is TRBJ1-4; no firm D call. V shed 6 bases and J shed 4 bases, with 9 bases lying between them. The CDR3 runs 13 residues. Germline lookup yields CDR1 MNHNS and CDR2 SASEGT.

This chain connects TRBV27 to TRBJ2-1; TRBD2 aligns across 13 bases. The junction had 25 bases not matched to a gene; V was cut back by 0 bases and J by 5 bases. In germline, CDR1 is MNHEY, CDR2 SMNVEV (reference sequence). This CDR3 has 24 residues. The CDR3 DNA reads as TGTGCCAGCAGTTTATCGATGAACCCTCGCTTTTCTAGACGGACTAGCGGGAGAGACAATGAGCAGTTCTTC. Encoded protein: CASSLSMNPRFSRRTSGRDNEQFF.

This clonotype was recorded a few times. The V call is TRBV18, the J call TRBJ2-3, with 10 bases fitting TRBD2. The J segment lost 0 bases and the V segment lost 5 bases, leaving 5 bases of the junction unmatched. Germline V gene lookup returns CDR1 KGHSH and CDR2 LQKENI. CDR3 length equals 16 residues. CDR3 sequence: CASSSLTSGSTDTQYF. The CDR3 DNA reads as TGTGCCAGCTCATCCTTGACTAGCGGGAGCACAGATACGCAGTATTTT. The full variable domain, in which reference TRBV18 and TRBJ2-3 provide the parts outside the CDR3, is NAGVMQNPRHLVRRRGQEARLRCSPMKGHSHVYWYRQLPEEGLKFMVYLQKENIIDESGMPKERFSAEFPKEGPSILRIQQVVRGDSAAYFCASSSLTSGSTDTQYFGPGTRLTVL.

The chain carries TRBV5-1 and TRBJ2-7; D may be TRBD2 (5 bases). There are 14 residues in the CDR3. CDR1 and CDR2 from the germline V gene are SGHRS and YFSETQ. Trimming removed 4 bases from V and 4 bases from J, with 15 bases in between. The CDR3 DNA reads TGCGCCAGCAGCCTCCTAATGGGGAGATACGAGCAGTACTTC. It codes for CASSLLMGRYEQYF.

The V call is TRBV4-3, the J call TRBJ2-5; TRBD2 matches at 10 bases. Germline trimming cut 0 bases from V and 5 bases from J; bases unmatched to any gene: 9. CDR3 length: 17 residues. Germline lookup yields CDR1 LGHNA and CDR2 YSLEER. CDR3 nucleotides: TGCGCCAGCAGCCAAGATGCGAGCGGGAGGGCACAGGAGACCCAGTACTTC. Translated: CASSQDASGRAQETQYF.

The table lists this clonotype with a few counts. The chain carries TRBV28 and TRBJ2-3; TRBD2 matches at 9 bases. Germline CDR1 is MDHEN and CDR2 is SYDVKM. CDR3 length: 15 amino acids. V gave up 8 bases and J gave up 3 bases; unmatched junction bases: 9. DNA for the CDR3: TGTGCCAGCGACTCGGCGGGGGGGCGGACAGATACGCAGTATTTT. Its translation is CASDSAGGRTDTQYF.

There are a few counts of this clonotype. V gene TRBV6-2 or TRBV6-3 combines with J gene TRBJ2-1; 11 nucleotides match TRBD2. The CDR3 runs 18 residues. After removal of 1 base from V and 4 bases from J, the junction contained 9 bases not matched to a gene. CDR1 is MNHEY and CDR2 is SVGEGT in the germline V gene. The CDR3 spells CASSYFTSGSLEYNEQFF. The CDR3 DNA is TGTGCCAGCAGTTACTTTACTAGCGGGAGCCTGGAATACAATGAGCAGTTCTTC.

This clonotype turned up a few times. The V and J genes are TRBV20-1 and TRBJ2-2; 7 bases fit TRBD1. CDR3 size: 14 residues. The V segment lost 7 bases and the J segment 2 bases; nucleotides outside the gene matches: 7. The germline V gene encodes CDR1 DFQATT and CDR2 SNEGSKA (reference sequence). CDR3: CSGQGQRNTGELFF. The CDR3 DNA is TGCAGTGGCCAGGGACAGAGAAACACCGGGGAGCTGTTTTTT.

This clonotype was counted between two and nine times. The genes are TRBV7-2 and TRBJ2-2; D is unresolved. CDR3 length: 12 amino acids. Trimming pared 4 bases from V and 7 bases from J, leaving 7 bases between. Germline assignment: CDR1 SGHTA and CDR2 FQGNSA. The chain's CDR3 is CASSSQSGELFF. The CDR3 nucleotides read TGTGCCAGCAGCTCGCAGAGCGGGGAGCTGTTTTTT.

The J gene is TRBJ2-7, the V gene TRBV3-1, with TRBD1 matching over 7 bases. CDR1 LGHDT and CDR2 YNNKEL come from the germline V gene (reference sequence). The CDR3 consists of 16 residues. V shed 1 base, J shed 2 bases, and the junction held 8 bases outside the gene matches. The CDR3 DNA reads TGTGCCAGCAGCCAAGGTTACAGGGGAAGAGCCTACGAGCAGTACTTC. It codes for CASSQGYRGRAYEQYF.

This clonotype was observed a few times. The chain is built from TRBV7-9 and TRBJ2-1, with TRBD1 identical over 9 bases. The germline V gene encodes CDR1 SEHNR and CDR2 FQNEAQ (reference sequence). The CDR3 length is 16 residues. Trimming took 6 bases from V and 9 from J; bases not matched to a gene: 15. The CDR3 loop is CASRYPGTGIDLEQFF. CDR3 coding DNA: TGTGCCAGCAGATACCCCGGGACAGGGATCGACCTTGAGCAGTTCTTC.

This clonotype was counted ten times or more. V usage is TRBV10-1 and J usage is TRBJ1-5; 7 positions agree with TRBD1. Per germline, CDR1 WNHNN and CDR2 SYGVQD (reference sequence). J gave up 4 bases and V 5 bases, and 5 bases lay outside the gene matches. The CDR3 runs to 14 residues. CDR3 sequence reads: CASSRQGRNQPQHF. The CDR3 nucleotides are TGCGCCAGCAGTCGACAGGGTCGAAATCAGCCCCAGCATTTT.

This clonotype was seen a handful of times. This chain joins TRBV5-1 and TRBJ2-2; possibly TRBD1 or TRBD2 for D (5 bases each). CDR1 SGHRS and CDR2 YFSETQ come from the germline V gene. The V gene lost 0 bases and the J gene lost 4 bases, with 13 bases spanning the gap. This CDR3 is 16 amino acids long. The CDR3 sequence: CASSLEGRTTTGELFF. Written as DNA, the CDR3 is TGCGCCAGCAGCTTGGAGGGACGGACGACCACCGGGGAGCTGTTTTTT.

At least ten counts were recorded for this clonotype. J is TRBJ2-7 and V is TRBV29-1; perhaps TRBD2 as D (7 bases). Per the germline V gene, CDR1 is SQVTM and CDR2 is ANQGSEA. CDR3 length equals 12 residues. Trimming left V 7 bases short and J 2 bases short, with 12 bases between. Here the CDR3 DNA reads TGCAGCGCCAGGGGAGGGGCCTACGAGCAGTACTTC. Translated, it gives CSARGGAYEQYF.

This clonotype was recorded a few times. The chain carries TRBV6-2 or TRBV6-3 and TRBJ2-5; 9 bases fit TRBD2. The CDR3 contains 19 residues. The germline V gene has CDR1 MNHEY and CDR2 SVGEGT. The ends lost 0 bases at V and 0 bases at J; junction bases unmatched: 11. CDR3 amino acids: CASSYSTSPLAGHQETQYF. For the CDR3, the DNA is TGTGCCAGCAGTTACTCTACTTCCCCTCTAGCGGGGCACCAAGAGACCCAGTACTTC.

This clonotype came up many times. The V gene is TRBV20-1, the J gene TRBJ1-5; D not certain. The CDR3 contains 15 residues. CDR1 and CDR2 from the germline V gene are DFQATT and SNEGSKA (reference sequence). Trimming removed 5 bases from V and 0 bases from J, with 14 bases in between. The DNA for the CDR3 is TGCAGTGCTGTCAGAGCCGGTGGTAGCAATCAGCCCCAGCATTTT. Protein sequence: CSAVRAGGSNQPQHF.

The CDR3 here is CASSSTPGTGDTEAFF. CDR3 DNA: TGTGCCAGCAGTTCAACCCCCGGGACAGGGGACACTGAAGCTTTCTTT. The rearrangement links TRBV12-3 or TRBV12-4 to TRBJ1-1; 10 nucleotides match TRBD1. Trimming removed 4 bases from V and 3 bases from J; junction bases left unmatched: 8. The CDR3 covers 16 residues.

The chain links TRBV3-1 to TRBJ1-2; D is possibly TRBD1 (6 bases). The CDR3 is made up of 14 amino acids. V gave up 2 bases and J gave up 4 bases, with 11 bases separating them. The germline CDR1 and CDR2 sequences are LGHDT and YNNKEL (reference sequence). The CDR3 sequence is CASSQWGGTYGYTF. CDR3 DNA sequence: TGTGCCAGCAGCCAATGGGGGGGCACCTATGGCTACACCTTC. Supplemented by reference TRBV3-1 and TRBJ1-2, the full variable domain reads DTAVSQTPKYLVTQMGNDKSIKCEQNLGHDTMYWYKQDSKKFLKIMFSYNNKELIINETVPNRFSPKSPDKAHLNLHINSLELGDSAVYFCASSQWGGTYGYTFGSGTRLTVV.

This clonotype was seen at least ten times. This chain's CDR3 is CASSFQGAEAFF. In DNA form, the CDR3 reads TGTGCCAGCAGTTTTCAGGGGGCTGAAGCTTTCTTT. The chain carries TRBV12-3 or TRBV12-4 and TRBJ1-1; 7 nucleotides match TRBD1. The CDR3 loop spans 12 amino acids. V dropped 3 bases and J dropped 6; count of bases not matched to a gene: 1.

A few counts support this clonotype. The CDR3 region is CASRGAYEQYF. CDR3 DNA sequence: TGTGCCAGCCGCGGGGCCTACGAGCAGTACTTC. The chain joins TRBV3-1 to TRBJ2-7; TRBD2 might be the D (6 bases). CDR1 is LGHDT and CDR2 is YNNKEL in the germline V gene (reference sequence). CDR3 length equals 11 residues. With 8 bases removed from V and 2 bases from J, the gap between germline ends came to 7 bases.

The V gene is TRBV18, the J gene TRBJ2-7, with 8 nucleotides matching TRBD1. Germline lookup yields CDR1 KGHSH and CDR2 LQKENI. The junction had 7 bases not matched to a gene; V was cut back by 5 bases and J by 4 bases. The CDR3 is 14 amino acids. CDR3 protein: CASSDGQGIYEQYF. The DNA of the CDR3 is TGTGCCAGCTCAGACGGACAGGGAATATACGAGCAGTACTTC.

This clonotype was picked up many times. This chain joins TRBV7-6 and TRBJ2-7, with a weak D call TRBD1 (5 bases). Germline values: CDR1 SGHVS, CDR2 FNYEAQ. V lost 3 bases to trimming and J lost 9 bases, with 15 bases between them. This CDR3 contains 13 residues. DNA of the CDR3: TGTGCCAGCAGCTTGGATAGGGGCCGAGGGCAGTACTTC. It is translated as CASSLDRGRGQYF.

This clonotype has only a few counts. The gene calls are TRBV20-1 and TRBJ2-5; TRBD2 agrees at 7 bases. The CDR3 totals 14 residues. Germline CDR1 and CDR2: DFQATT and SNEGSKA (reference sequence). The trim removed 6 bases at V and 8 bases at J, leaving 15 bases unmatched. This CDR3 reads CSAWRLAGTSTQYF. Here the CDR3 DNA reads TGCAGTGCATGGAGACTAGCAGGCACAAGCACCCAGTACTTC.

This clonotype was seen many times. The chain has TRBV20-1 and TRBJ2-3, with TRBD2 matching over 14 bases. The CDR3 is 15 residues long. CDR1 DFQATT and CDR2 SNEGSKA come from the germline V gene (reference sequence). J lost 5 bases, V lost 3 bases, and 4 bases had no gene match. The CDR3 region has the DNA TGCAGTGCTAGTAGACTAGCGGGGGGGCAAGATACGCAGTATTTT. It is translated as CSASRLAGGQDTQYF.

This clonotype appeared many times. The chain recombines TRBV7-9 with TRBJ1-6; D possibly corresponds to TRBD1 (6 bases). Per germline, CDR1 SEHNR and CDR2 FQNEAQ (reference sequence). This CDR3 has 14 residues. V was trimmed by 1 base and J by 11 bases, leaving 12 bases between them. The CDR3 sequence: CASSLGGRQTPLHF. Here the CDR3 DNA reads TGTGCCAGCAGCTTAGGGGGGCGCCAGACACCCCTCCACTTT.

This clonotype came up many times. This chain joins TRBV28 and TRBJ1-6; D may be TRBD1 (5 bases). V lost 0 bases to trimming and J lost 10 bases, with 16 bases between them. The length of the CDR3 is 16 residues. Germline loops: CDR1 MDHEN, CDR2 SYDVKM. CDR3 residues: CASSLWPTVGGSPLHF. The CDR3 coding sequence is TGTGCCAGCAGTTTATGGCCGACGGTGGGGGGATCACCCCTCCACTTT.

The chain recombines TRBV20-1 with TRBJ2-5, with TRBD1 identical over 7 bases. Germline V gene data show CDR1 as DFQATT and CDR2 as SNEGSKA (reference sequence). The ends lost 6 bases at V and 1 base at J; junction bases unmatched: 5. The CDR3 has 13 amino acids. In DNA, the CDR3 is TGCAGTGCCAGGGACAGCCTCCAAGAGACCCAGTACTTC. As protein: CSARDSLQETQYF.